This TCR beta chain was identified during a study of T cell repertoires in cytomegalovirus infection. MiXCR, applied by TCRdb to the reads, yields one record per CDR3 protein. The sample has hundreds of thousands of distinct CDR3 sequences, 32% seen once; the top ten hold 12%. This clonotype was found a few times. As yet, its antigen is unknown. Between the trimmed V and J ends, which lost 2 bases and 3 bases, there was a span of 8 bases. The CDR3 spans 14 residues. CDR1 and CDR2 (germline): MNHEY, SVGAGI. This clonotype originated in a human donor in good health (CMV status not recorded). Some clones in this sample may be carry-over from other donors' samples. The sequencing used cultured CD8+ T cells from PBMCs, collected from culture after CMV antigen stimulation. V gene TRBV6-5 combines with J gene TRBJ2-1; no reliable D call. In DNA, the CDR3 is TGTGCCAGCAGTTACCACGGCTTCTACAATGAGCAGTTCTTC. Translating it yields CASSYHGFYNEQFF.